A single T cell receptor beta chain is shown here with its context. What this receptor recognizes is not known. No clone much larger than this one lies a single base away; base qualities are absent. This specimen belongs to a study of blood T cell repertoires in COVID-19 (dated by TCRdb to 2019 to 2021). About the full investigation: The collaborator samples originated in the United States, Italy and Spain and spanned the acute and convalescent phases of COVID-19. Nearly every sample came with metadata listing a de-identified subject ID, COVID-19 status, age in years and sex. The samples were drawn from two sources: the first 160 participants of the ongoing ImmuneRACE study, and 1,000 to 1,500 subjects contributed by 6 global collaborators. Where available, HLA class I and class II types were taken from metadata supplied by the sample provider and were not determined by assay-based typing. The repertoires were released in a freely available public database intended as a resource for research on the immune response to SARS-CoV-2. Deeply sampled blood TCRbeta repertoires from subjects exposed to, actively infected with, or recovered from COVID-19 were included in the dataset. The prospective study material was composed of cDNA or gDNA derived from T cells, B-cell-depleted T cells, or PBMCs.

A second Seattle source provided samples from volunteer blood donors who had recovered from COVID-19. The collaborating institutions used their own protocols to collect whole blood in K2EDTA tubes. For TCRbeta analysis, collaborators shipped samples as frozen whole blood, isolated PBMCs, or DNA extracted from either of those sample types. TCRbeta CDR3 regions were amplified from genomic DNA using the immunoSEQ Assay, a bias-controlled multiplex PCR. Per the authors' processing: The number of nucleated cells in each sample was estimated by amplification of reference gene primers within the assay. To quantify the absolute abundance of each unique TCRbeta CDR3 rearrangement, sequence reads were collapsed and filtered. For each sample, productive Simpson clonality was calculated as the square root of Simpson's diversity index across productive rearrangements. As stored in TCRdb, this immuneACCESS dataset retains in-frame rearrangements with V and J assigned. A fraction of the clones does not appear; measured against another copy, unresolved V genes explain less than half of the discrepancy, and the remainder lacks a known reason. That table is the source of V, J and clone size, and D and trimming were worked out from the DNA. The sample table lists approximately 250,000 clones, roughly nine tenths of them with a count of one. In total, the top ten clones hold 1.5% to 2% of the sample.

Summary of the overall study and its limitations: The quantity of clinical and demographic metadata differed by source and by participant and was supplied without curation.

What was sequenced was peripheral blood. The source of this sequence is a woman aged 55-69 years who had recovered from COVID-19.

The DNA sequence follows: TGTGCCAGCAGCTTCCAGCCCCGTCCCGCGGCTGAAGCTTTCTTT. Translation gives CASSFQPRPAAEAFF. This chain joins TRBV7-9 to TRBJ1-1; the D gene is not confidently resolved. Cut back by 3 bases and 6 bases, the V and J ends lie 17 bases apart. CDR1 and CDR2 (SEHNR, FQNEAQ) derive from the germline V gene (reference sequence). The CDR3 contains 15 residues, cysteine and phenylalanine counted. Only the CDR3 portion is preserved as DNA: 45 bases, with reading frame beginning at the first base.